The T cell receptor (beta chain) under discussion was sequenced for a study of blood T cell repertoires in COVID-19. On the study more broadly: Sample material is recorded as cDNA or gDNA derived from T cells, B-cell-depleted T cells, or PBMCs.

Authors' methods: Reference gene primers were amplified, and this amplification served to estimate nucleated cell counts. This table comes from immunoSEQ multiplex PCR, and its TCRdb copy is limited to in-frame clones, with some not included. The V and J calls and clone size were taken over from that table, and D and trimming were inferred from the DNA. In the table there are about 130,000 clones, approximately 86% of which are singletons. The CDR3 contains 16 residues. CDR1 SEHNR and CDR2 FQNEAQ come from the germline V gene (reference sequence). With 1 base removed from V and 0 bases from J, the gap between germline ends came to 9 bases. This clone showed up just a few times. The cohort comprised adults aged 18 to 89 years residing in under 30 US areas. Clinical history as reported by participants underpinned cohort assignment.

The chain recombines TRBV7-9 with TRBJ1-4; D gene uncertain. The sequencing sample was made of PBMCs or T cells enriched from blood (not recorded which). The receptor's source is a woman in her forties or fifties who had recovered from COVID-19. The CDR3 protein is CASSLDSLTTNEKLFF. The CDR3 DNA is TGTGCCAGCAGCTTAGACAGCCTCACAACTAATGAAAAACTGTTTTTT.